These 27 T cell receptor beta chains share one sample of origin, sequenced in a study of T cells in Graves' hyperthyroidism and ophthalmopathy. Amplified TCR beta CDR3 regions came from RNA transcripts. HTBI primers drove first-round RT-PCR of the TCR CDR3. TCRdb passed the multiplex PCR reads through MiXCR, listing each CDR3 protein once. This sample has about 340,000 distinct CDR3 sequences, with 18% found just once. The sample consisted of blood. The receptors come from a woman in her forties or fifties with Graves' hyperthyroidism.

The DNA for the CDR3 is TGTGCCAGCAGTTACTCGCGGGGTGGCTCCTACAATGAGCAGTTCTTC. Protein sequence: CASSYSRGGSYNEQFF. The chain is built from TRBV6-7 and TRBJ2-1, with D possibly being TRBD2 (6 bases). TRBV6-7 is filed as an ORF, its function uncertain. This CDR3 is built from 16 residues. Trimming shortened V by 0 bases and J by 0 bases, and 9 bases separated the two germline ends.

This clonotype was recorded at least ten times. This chain joins TRBV30 and TRBJ2-5; possible D gene TRBD1, 6 bases. The germline V and J ends were trimmed by 3 bases and 2 bases, with 10 bases remaining between them. CDR1 GTSNPN and CDR2 SVGIG come from the germline V gene (reference sequence). CDR3 length: 13 amino acids. The CDR3 is CAWSRDTQETQYF. The CDR3 region has the DNA TGTGCCTGGAGCCGGGACACACAAGAGACCCAGTACTTC.

The rearrangement links TRBV11-1 to TRBJ1-1, with a possible D match to TRBD1 (6 bases). The CDR3 is made up of 15 amino acids. Looked up from germline, CDR1 is SGHAT and CDR2 is FQDESV (reference sequence). V dropped 3 bases and J dropped 4 bases, with 15 bases sitting between them. The DNA of the CDR3 is TGTGCCAGCAGCTTTTTGGGGGGCCGTTTCACTGAAGCTTTCTTT. Protein product: CASSFLGGRFTEAFF.

This clonotype was seen only once. A much larger clone is a single base away; this may be a read error. This rearrangement joins TRBV7-2 to TRBJ2-7, with 12 bases identical to TRBD2. J was trimmed by 7 bases and V by 5 bases; bases with no gene match: 6. Looked up from germline, CDR1 is SGHTA and CDR2 is FQGNSA. This CDR3 is 14 amino acids long. The CDR3, as DNA: TGTGCCAGCAGCCACGGACTAGCGGGGTTTGAGCAGTACTTC. Protein sequence: CASSHGLAGFEQYF.

The V call is TRBV12-3 or TRBV12-4, the J call TRBJ1-1, with D perhaps TRBD1 (6 bases). This CDR3 comprises 14 residues. Trimming took 5 bases from V and 0 from J, leaving 10 bases between them. Here the CDR3 reads CASSNGGLNTEAFF. The CDR3 DNA sequence: TGTGCCAGCAGTAACGGGGGGCTGAACACTGAAGCTTTCTTT.

V gene TRBV5-1 combines with J gene TRBJ1-2, with a weak D call TRBD1 (6 bases). The CDR3 contains 15 residues. Per the germline V gene, CDR1 is SGHRS and CDR2 is YFSETQ. Trimming stripped 2 bases from V and 3 bases from J, with 14 bases between. The CDR3 nucleotides are TGCGCCAGCAGCTTATCTGGGGGGCGCGACTATGGCTACACCTTC. Translating gives CASSLSGGRDYGYTF.

This chain connects TRBV24-1 to TRBJ2-2, with 7 bases aligning to TRBD2. The J segment lost 7 bases and the V segment lost 4 bases, leaving 14 bases of the junction unmatched. Germline CDR1 KGHDR, CDR2 SFDVKD. This CDR3 has 17 amino acids. DNA for the CDR3: TGTGCCACCAGTGACTCTAGCGGTCGTCCCGGAAACGGGGAGCTGTTTTTT. This encodes CATSDSSGRPGNGELFF.

This clonotype was observed a handful of times. A much larger clonotype is one base distant, so this may be a read error. The chain carries TRBV27 and TRBJ1-2, with a weak D call TRBD1 (5 bases). The V and J ends lost 5 bases and 3 bases respectively, with 25 bases between them. In germline, CDR1 is MNHEY, CDR2 SMNVEV (reference sequence). The CDR3 is 18 amino acids. Here the CDR3 DNA reads TGTGCCAGCAGTCCTATCCTAGGGGCTATGACCAATGACTATGGCTACACCTTC. Its protein product is CASSPILGAMTNDYGYTF.

This clonotype was detected only a few times. The chain joins TRBV10-2 to TRBJ2-7; 9 bases align to TRBD2. The junction had 6 bases not matched to a gene; V was cut back by 0 bases and J by 3 bases. CDR3 length equals 16 residues. The germline V gene encodes CDR1 WSHSY and CDR2 SAAADI. CDR3 protein: CASSESGAGGSYEQYF. CDR3 DNA sequence: TGCGCCAGCAGTGAGTCCGGAGCGGGAGGTAGCTACGAGCAGTACTTC.

This clonotype appeared many times. The chain recombines TRBV4-1 with TRBJ1-1; D unclear. The CDR3 length is 14 residues. The germline V gene has CDR1 MGHRA and CDR2 YSYEKL. V was shortened by 3 bases and J by 0 bases, with 8 bases between the two germline ends. CDR3 loop: CASSQGRLNTEAFF. CDR3 coding DNA: TGCGCCAGCAGCCAGGGCAGGCTGAACACTGAAGCTTTCTTT.

The rearrangement uses TRBV20-1 and TRBJ2-1; D possibly corresponds to TRBD2 (5 bases). Germline V gene data show CDR1 as DFQATT and CDR2 as SNEGSKA (reference sequence). Trimming shortened V by 5 bases and J by 0 bases, and 8 bases separated the two germline ends. The CDR3 sequence is 13 residues long. CDR3 bases: TGCAGTGCTGCCCGGGACTCCTACAATGAGCAGTTCTTC. Translated, it gives CSAARDSYNEQFF.

This clonotype occurred a few times. The chain uses TRBV4-1 and TRBJ1-5; unclear D gene. CDR3 length: 14 amino acids. The V and J ends lost 1 base and 6 bases respectively, with 10 bases between them. CDR1 MGHRA and CDR2 YSYEKL come from the germline V gene. CDR3 nucleotides: TGCGCCAGCAGCCAAGTTCCGGGTCCTCAGCCCCAGCATTTT. Translating gives CASSQVPGPQPQHF.

This clonotype was recorded only once. The rearrangement joins TRBV15 to TRBJ2-1; unclear D gene. CDR1 is LNHNV and CDR2 is YYDKDF in the germline V gene (reference sequence). The V and J ends lost 0 bases and 0 bases respectively, with 15 bases between them. CDR3 length: 18 residues. Here the CDR3 DNA reads TGTGCCACCAGCAGAGATCCTTTTCGGGTCCGCTCCTACAATGAGCAGTTCTTC. Its translation is CATSRDPFRVRSYNEQFF.

The chain recombines TRBV28 with TRBJ1-2; D perhaps matches TRBD1 (5 bases). This CDR3 spans 15 amino acids. Germline CDR1 is MDHEN and CDR2 is SYDVKM. Trimming left V 4 bases short and J 8 bases short, with 20 bases between. CDR3 DNA sequence: TGTGCCAGCAGTTCCTTTTCCGGGGCAGGGAGCGGCTACACCTTC. Its translation is CASSSFSGAGSGYTF.

In this sample, this clonotype turned up many times. V is TRBV24-1 and J is TRBJ2-1; D perhaps matches TRBD1 (5 bases). CDR1 and CDR2 (germline): KGHDR, SFDVKD. Between the trimmed V and J ends, which lost 9 bases and 10 bases, there was a span of 18 bases. This CDR3 comprises 13 residues. CDR3 loop: CATASPRVEEQFF. Written as DNA, the CDR3 is TGTGCCACCGCATCCCCCAGGGTGGAAGAGCAGTTCTTC.

This clonotype came up many times. The J gene is TRBJ2-4, the V gene TRBV11-2; D unresolved. The CDR3 totals 15 residues. Trimming left V 2 bases short and J 0 bases short, with 8 bases between. Germline loops: CDR1 SGHAT, CDR2 FQNNGV. DNA for the CDR3: TGTGCCAGCAGCTTAAGGCTGACAGCCAAAAACATTCAGTACTTC. Its protein product is CASSLRLTAKNIQYF.

V gene TRBV5-1 combines with J gene TRBJ2-5; D not certain. CDR3 length: 13 amino acids. Germline-derived CDR1 and CDR2 are SGHRS and YFSETQ. Trimming removed 4 bases from V and 7 bases from J, with 14 bases in between. The DNA of the CDR3 is TGCGCCAGCAGCCCGACGGGTAGTCGGACCCAGTACTTC. Encoded protein: CASSPTGSRTQYF.

This sequence joins TRBV4-2 and TRBJ1-5, with D unclear. The CDR3 sequence is 15 residues long. Germline loops: CDR1 LGHNA, CDR2 YNFKEQ. The germline V and J ends were trimmed by 0 bases and 5 bases, with 11 bases remaining between them. Written as DNA, the CDR3 is TGTGCCAGCAGCCAAGAGATAAGGATTGATCAGCCCCAGCATTTT. The encoded protein is CASSQEIRIDQPQHF.

At least ten counts were recorded for this clonotype. The chain is built from TRBV18 and TRBJ2-5, with D possibly being TRBD2 (5 bases). The CDR3 loop spans 14 amino acids. Germline V CDR1 and CDR2: KGHSH, LQKENI. Trimming left V 1 base short and J 2 bases short, with 8 bases between. CDR3 residues: CASSPRRLQETQYF. In DNA form, the CDR3 reads TGTGCCAGCTCACCACGGAGGTTACAAGAGACCCAGTACTTC.

This clonotype has only a few counts. The chain couples TRBV19 to TRBJ2-1; TRBD2 matches 11 bases. Trimming took 0 bases from V and 4 from J; bases not matched to a gene: 8. The CDR3 has 18 residues. CDR1 is LNHDA and CDR2 is SQIVND in the germline V gene (reference sequence). CDR3 residues: CASSIDPPTSGTYNEQFF. The CDR3 DNA is TGTGCCAGTAGTATAGACCCCCCGACTAGCGGGACTTACAATGAGCAGTTCTTC.

This clonotype was seen ten or more times. The chain combines TRBV20-1 with TRBJ2-5; D possibly matches TRBD1 or TRBD2 (5 bases each). Between the trimmed V and J ends, which lost 7 bases and 3 bases, there was a span of 9 bases. This CDR3 comprises 11 residues. Germline V gene data show CDR1 as DFQATT and CDR2 as SNEGSKA (reference sequence). DNA for the CDR3: TGCAGTGGGGGGACGGAAGAGACCCAGTACTTC. It yields the protein CSGGTEETQYF.

In this sample, this clonotype turned up a few times. The chain links TRBV20-1 to TRBJ2-2, with 8 positions matching TRBD2. Germline trimming cut 4 bases from V and 7 bases from J; bases unmatched to any gene: 11. This CDR3 spans 15 amino acids. CDR1 DFQATT and CDR2 SNEGSKA come from the germline V gene (reference sequence). The CDR3 coding sequence is TGCAGTGCTAATGTAAGAGCGGGAGAAGGCGGGGAGCTGTTTTTT. Translation gives CSANVRAGEGGELFF.

This clonotype was counted at least ten times. V gene TRBV6-5 combines with J gene TRBJ2-3, with D uncertain. The CDR3 sequence is 17 residues long. V lost 3 bases and J 0 bases, leaving 16 bases between the germline ends. Germline assignment: CDR1 MNHEY and CDR2 SVGAGI. The CDR3 sequence is CASSYSGPPPSTDTQYF. The CDR3 DNA is TGTGCCAGCAGTTATAGTGGACCCCCACCTAGCACAGATACGCAGTATTTT.

There are a few counts of this clonotype. The chain couples TRBV20-1 to TRBJ2-7; D not certain. V lost 3 bases, J lost 5 bases, and 8 bases lay in between. CDR1 and CDR2 from the germline V gene are DFQATT and SNEGSKA (reference sequence). CDR3 size: 11 residues. CDR3 nucleotides: TGCAGTGCTAGGGAAGACGACGAGCAGTACTTC. This codes for CSAREDDEQYF.

In this sample, this clonotype turned up many times. This sequence joins TRBV2 and TRBJ2-5; D is perhaps TRBD2 (6 bases). CDR3 size: 19 residues. From germline, CDR1 is SNHLY and CDR2 FYNNEI. The V end was cut by 2 bases, the J end by 5 bases, with 27 bases between. CDR3 nucleotide sequence: TGTGCCAGCAGTGAACGCCTCACCCTAGGGACGGGCGGGGCCGAGACCCAGTACTTC. Translated: CASSERLTLGTGGAETQYF.

This clonotype has only a few counts. The genes are TRBV10-1 and TRBJ2-2; 7 nucleotides align to TRBD1. In germline, CDR1 is WNHNN, CDR2 SYGVQD (reference sequence). This CDR3 is built from 15 residues. Germline trimming cut 11 bases from V and 0 bases from J; bases unmatched to any gene: 9. The CDR3 spells CAGLSQGSNTGELFF. The CDR3 DNA sequence: TGCGCCGGTTTATCACAGGGGTCGAACACCGGGGAGCTGTTTTTT.

This clonotype was counted ten times or more. The V gene is TRBV29-1, the J gene TRBJ2-3, with 9 bases matching TRBD2. The CDR3 runs 13 residues. V lost 3 bases and J lost 4; bases outside the gene matches: 2. Germline-derived CDR1 and CDR2 are SQVTM and ANQGSEA. The DNA for the CDR3 is TGCAGCGTTGACGGCGGGGGGGCAGATACGCAGTATTTT. The encoded protein is CSVDGGGADTQYF.